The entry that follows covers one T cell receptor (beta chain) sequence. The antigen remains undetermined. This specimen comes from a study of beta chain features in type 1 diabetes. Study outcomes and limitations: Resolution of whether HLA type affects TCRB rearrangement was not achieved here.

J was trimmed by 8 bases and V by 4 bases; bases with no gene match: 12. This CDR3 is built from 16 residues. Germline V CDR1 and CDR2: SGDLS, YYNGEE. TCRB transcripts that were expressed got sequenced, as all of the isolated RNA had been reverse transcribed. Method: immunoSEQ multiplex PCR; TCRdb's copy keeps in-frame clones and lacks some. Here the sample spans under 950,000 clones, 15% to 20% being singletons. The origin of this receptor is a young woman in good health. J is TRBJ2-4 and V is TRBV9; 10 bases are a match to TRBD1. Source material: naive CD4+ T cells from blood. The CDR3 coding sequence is TGTGCCAGCAGCCCGACGGGACAGGGGAGGGTGGACATTCAGTACTTC. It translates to CASSPTGQGRVDIQYF. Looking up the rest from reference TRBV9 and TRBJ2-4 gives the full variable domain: DSGVTQTPKHLITATGQRVTLRCSPRSGDLSVYWYQQSLDQGLQFLIQYYNGEERAKGNILERFSAQQFPDLHSELNLSSLELGDSALYFCASSPTGQGRVDIQYFGAGTRLSVL.